The clone carrying this TCR beta chain was seen ten or more times. Its antigen is still unknown. The data were taken from a study of T cell repertoires in cytomegalovirus infection. V dropped 5 bases and J dropped 0 bases, with 15 bases sitting between them. The CDR3 extends over 16 amino acids. Germline V gene data show CDR1 as SGHTA and CDR2 as FQGNSA. TCRdb independently ran MiXCR on the reads; one entry per CDR3 protein. The sample holds under 30,000 distinct CDR3 sequences, under 25% seen once. The gene calls are TRBV7-2 and TRBJ2-3; D possibly corresponds to TRBD2 (5 bases). This TCR came from a human donor in good health (CMV status not recorded). Some clones in this sample may be carry-over from other donors' samples. This specimen was CD8+ T cells from cultured PBMCs, taken from culture after CMV antigen stimulation. The CDR3 DNA sequence: TGTGCCAGCAGCGGACTGACCACGGGTAGCACAGATACGCAGTATTTT. Protein product: CASSGLTTGSTDTQYF. Full variable domain (missing parts from reference TRBV7-2 and TRBJ2-3): GAGVSQSPSNKVTEKGKDVELRCDPISGHTALYWYRQSLGQGLEFLIYFQGNSAPDKSGLPSDRFSAERTGGSVSTLTIQRTQQEDSAVYLCASSGLTTGSTDTQYFGPGTRLTVL.